This TCR beta chain was captured in a study of CD8 T cells in ankylosing spondylitis. The V end lost 6 bases, the J end lost 7 bases, and 16 bases lay between the germline ends. Per the germline V gene, CDR1 is SQVTM and CDR2 is ANQGSEA. This CDR3 region has 13 residues. TCRdb reprocessed the 5' RACE reads via MiXCR and lists one record per CDR3 protein. Here the sample spans 200,000 to 250,000 distinct CDR3 sequences, over 9.5% being singletons. This TCR came from a male donor with ankylosing spondylitis or in good health (not recorded which). The gene calls are TRBV29-1 and TRBJ2-1, with a possible D match to TRBD1 (6 bases). What was sequenced was blood, either unsorted or a sorted T cell fraction (not recorded which). This CDR3 reads CSVAQGFANEQFF. CDR3 DNA: TGCAGCGTAGCCCAGGGGTTTGCTAATGAGCAGTTCTTC.